Given below is one TCR beta chain in context. Original methodology: Reference gene primer amplification gave estimated nucleated cell counts. Sequencing used immunoSEQ multiplex PCR; TCRdb keeps in-frame clones, though not all of them. From that table come the V and J calls and clone size; the DNA was used to work out D and trimming. The sample lists about 160,000 clones, approximately 92% occurring once. The data stem from a study of blood T cell repertoires in COVID-19. Study at large: T cells, B-cell-depleted T cells, or PBMCs provided the cDNA or gDNA that served as material.

This CDR3 spans 14 amino acids. Germline CDR1 reads SGHRS; CDR2 reads YFSETQ. The germline V and J ends were trimmed by 4 bases and 7 bases, with 17 bases remaining between them. This chain connects TRBV5-1 to TRBJ2-5; D is unclear. The clonotype originates from a woman between 50 and 59 years old with acute or convalescent COVID-19. Sequenced: peripheral blood. The chain's CDR3 is CASSPAARNGTQYF. In DNA, the CDR3 is TGCGCCAGCAGCCCCGCGGCGCGTAATGGGACCCAGTACTTC.